A selection of T cell receptor beta chains follows, all from one sample in a study of blood T cell repertoires in COVID-19. Produced via immunoSEQ multiplex PCR; TCRdb's table is partial and in-frame only. This table holds 65,000 to 90,000 clones, roughly 84% found once. The sample taken for sequencing was peripheral blood. The source of these receptors is an elderly man with active or convalescent COVID-19. Each CDR3 is given with its conserved first and last residue. A D gene is named only where the DNA matches it firmly. Part of the rows lack a size; the others show once, few, many or a class for expanded clones.

D | size | J | V | DNA | CDR3
. | . | TRBJ2-6 | TRBV5-1 | TGCGCCAGCAGCTTGGTAGCAGGGGCCGGGGCCAACGTCCTGACTTTC | CASSLVAGAGANVLTF
TRBD2 | . | TRBJ2-7 | TRBV6-5 | TGTGCCAGCAGTCGGACGGGACTAGCTGTCGACGAGCAGTACTTC | CASSRTGLAVDEQYF
TRBD2 | . | TRBJ2-7 | TRBV7-6 | TGTGCCAGCAGCCCATCGGGCGGGAGCTCCTACGAGCAGTACTTC | CASSPSGGSSYEQYF
. | . | TRBJ1-1 | TRBV30 | TGTGCCTGGAGTCTCCGGGGTGAAGCTTTCTTT | CAWSLRGEAFF
. | once | TRBJ1-2 | TRBV10-3 | TGTGCCATCCGAGACAGCCTTTGGGGCTACACCTTC | CAIRDSLWGYTF
TRBD1 | . | TRBJ1-5 | TRBV19 | TGTGCCAGTAGTCCACAACAGGGGAATCAGCCCCAGCATTTT | CASSPQQGNQPQHF
. | . | TRBJ2-3 | TRBV2 | TGTGCCAGCAGCCCACAGGGATCAGATACGCAGTATTTT | CASSPQGSDTQYF
. | . | TRBJ1-5 | TRBV7-8 | TGTGCCAGCAGCTTAGCAAGGGCAGGGAATCAGCCCCAGCATTTT | CASSLARAGNQPQHF
. | few | TRBJ1-2 | TRBV14 | TGTGCCAGCAGCCAAGTTGCAGGCCTTGCCTATGGCTACACCTTC | CASSQVAGLAYGYTF
TRBD2 | . | TRBJ2-2 | TRBV5-1 | TGCGCCAGCAGCTTGGGGCGGCTAGCGGGAGCTGGCGGGGAGCTGTTTTTT | CASSLGRLAGAGGELFF
. | . | TRBJ2-7 | TRBV5-4 | TGTGCCAGCAGCTTAGGGGTCCAGTCATACGAGCAGTACTTC | CASSLGVQSYEQYF
. | . | TRBJ2-7 | TRBV15 | TGTGCCACCAGCAGAGATAGGGGGAAAACCTACGAGCAGTACTTC | CATSRDRGKTYEQYF
. | . | TRBJ2-3 | TRBV5-5 | TGTGCCAGCAATAGTGTCCAGGGTTTGATAGATACGCAGTATTTT | CASNSVQGLIDTQYF
. | . | TRBJ1-5 | TRBV6-5 | TGTGCCAGCAGCTTAGACAGGAATCAGCCCCAGCATTTT | CASSLDRNQPQHF
TRBD1 | . | TRBJ1-6 | TRBV4-2 | TGTGCCAGCAGCCCTTACAGGGGGGTTTCTTCACCCCTCCACTTT | CASSPYRGVSSPLHF
TRBD1 | . | TRBJ1-5 | TRBV2 | TGTGCCAGCAGTGAAAGGCTGTCAGGGGGCGCGTTTAGCAATCAGCCCCAGCATTTT | CASSERLSGGAFSNQPQHF
. | few | TRBJ2-2 | TRBV27 | TGTGCCAGCAGGCAGGGATTTTACACCGGGGAGCTGTTTTTT | CASRQGFYTGELFF